This record concerns one T cell receptor (beta chain) sequence. Its target is unknown. Sequencing used immunoSEQ multiplex PCR; TCRdb keeps in-frame clones, though not all of them. The table shows around 2.5 million clones, with approximately 93% occurring only once. The V and J ends lost 10 bases and 6 bases respectively, with 12 bases between them. The CDR3 length is 12 residues. From germline, CDR1 is LNHDA and CDR2 SQIVND (reference sequence). The study separated CD4+ cells into CD45RA+ naive and CD45RA-negative memory subsets. These data originate in a study of shared clonotypes between healthy human individuals. As for the study in general: For every donor, three CD4 naive, three CD4 memory, two CD8 naive and one CD8 memory plates were used.

Study observations and caveats: Of the naive CD4 clonotypes, roughly 5.5% were shared across several donors.

V usage is TRBV19 and J usage is TRBJ1-4; a weak D match, TRBD1 (5 bases). Sequencing was done on a sample of naive CD4+ T cells from PBMCs. Subset indicated: CD45RA+ positively selected. The TCR comes from a young man in good health. Some clones in this sample may be carry-over from other donors' samples. The CDR3 here is CATRGKDEKLFF. CDR3 nucleotides: TGTGCCACACGGGGGAAGGATGAAAAACTGTTTTTT. Complete variable domain (other parts from reference TRBV19 and TRBJ1-4): DGGITQSPKYLFRKEGQNVTLSCEQNLNHDAMYWYRQDPGQGLRLIYYSQIVNDFQKGDIAEGYSVSREKKESFPLTVTSAQKNPTAFYLCATRGKDEKLFFGSGTQLSVL.